This T cell receptor beta chain was sequenced for a study of blood T cell repertoires in COVID-19. TCRdb's copy holds only in-frame clones and misses some; the assay was immunoSEQ multiplex PCR. The data show hundreds of thousands of clones, with 75% to 90% seen just once and around 6% held by the top ten. V dropped 3 bases and J dropped 3; count of bases not matched to a gene: 1. Germline lookup yields CDR1 SEHNR and CDR2 FQNEAQ (reference sequence). This CDR3 region has 15 residues. The chain is built from TRBV7-9 and TRBJ2-6; 8 bases fit TRBD1. The sequenced sample was peripheral blood. The source is a man in his sixties who had recovered from COVID-19. CDR3 coding DNA: TGTGCCAGCAGCTTTGGGACAGGTGGGGCCAACGTCCTGACTTTC. Amino acid sequence: CASSFGTGGANVLTF.